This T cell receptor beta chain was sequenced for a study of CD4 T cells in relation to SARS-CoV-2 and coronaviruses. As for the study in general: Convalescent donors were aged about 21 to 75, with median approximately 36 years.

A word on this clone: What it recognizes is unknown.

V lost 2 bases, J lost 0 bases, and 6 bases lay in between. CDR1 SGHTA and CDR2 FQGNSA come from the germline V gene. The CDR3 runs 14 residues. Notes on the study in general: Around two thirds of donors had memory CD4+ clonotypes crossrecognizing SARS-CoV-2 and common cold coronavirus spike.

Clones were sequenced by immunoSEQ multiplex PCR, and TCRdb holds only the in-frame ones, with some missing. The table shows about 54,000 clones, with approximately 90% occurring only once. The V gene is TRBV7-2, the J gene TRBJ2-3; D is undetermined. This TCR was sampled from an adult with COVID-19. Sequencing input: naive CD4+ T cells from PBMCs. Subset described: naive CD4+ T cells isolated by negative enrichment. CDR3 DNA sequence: TGTGCCAGCAGCTTACAAGCTAGCACAGATACGCAGTATTTT. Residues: CASSLQASTDTQYF.